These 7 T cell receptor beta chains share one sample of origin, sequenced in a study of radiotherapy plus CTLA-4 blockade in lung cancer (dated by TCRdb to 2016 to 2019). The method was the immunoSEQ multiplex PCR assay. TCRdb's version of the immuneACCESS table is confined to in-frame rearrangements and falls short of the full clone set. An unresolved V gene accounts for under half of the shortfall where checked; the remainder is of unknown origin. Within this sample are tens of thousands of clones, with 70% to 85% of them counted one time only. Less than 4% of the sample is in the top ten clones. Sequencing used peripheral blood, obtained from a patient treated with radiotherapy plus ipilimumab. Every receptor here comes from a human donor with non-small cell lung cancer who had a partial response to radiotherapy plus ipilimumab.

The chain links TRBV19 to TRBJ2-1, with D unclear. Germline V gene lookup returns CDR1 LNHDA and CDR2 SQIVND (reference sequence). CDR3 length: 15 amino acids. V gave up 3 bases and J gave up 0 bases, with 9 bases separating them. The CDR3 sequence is CASSIYLSSYNEQFF. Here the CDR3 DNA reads TGTGCCAGTAGTATTTACCTCAGCTCCTACAATGAGCAGTTCTTC.

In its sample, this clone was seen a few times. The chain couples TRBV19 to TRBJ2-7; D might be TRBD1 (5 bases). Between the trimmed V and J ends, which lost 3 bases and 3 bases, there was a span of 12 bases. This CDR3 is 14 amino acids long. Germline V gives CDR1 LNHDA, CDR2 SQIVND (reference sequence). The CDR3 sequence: CASSIGGAGYEQYF. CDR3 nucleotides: TGTGCCAGTAGTATCGGTGGGGCAGGCTACGAGCAGTACTTC.

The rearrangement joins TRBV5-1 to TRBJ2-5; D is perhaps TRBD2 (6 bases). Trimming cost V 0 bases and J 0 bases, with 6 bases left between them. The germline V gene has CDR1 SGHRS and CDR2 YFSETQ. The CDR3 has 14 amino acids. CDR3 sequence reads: CASSLGGDQETQYF. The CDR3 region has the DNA TGCGCCAGCAGCTTGGGGGGGGACCAAGAGACCCAGTACTTC.

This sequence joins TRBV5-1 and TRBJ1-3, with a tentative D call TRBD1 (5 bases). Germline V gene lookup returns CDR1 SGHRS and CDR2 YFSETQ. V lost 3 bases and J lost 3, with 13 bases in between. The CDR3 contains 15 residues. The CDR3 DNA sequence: TGCGCCAGCAGCTATGACGGGGGGGATGGAAACACCATATATTTT. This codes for CASSYDGGDGNTIYF. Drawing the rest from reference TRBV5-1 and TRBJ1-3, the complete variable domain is KAGVTQTPRYLIKTRGQQVTLSCSPISGHRSVSWYQQTPGQGLQFLFEYFSETQRNKGNFPGRFSGRQFSNSRSEMNVSTLELGDSALYLCASSYDGGDGNTIYFGEGSWLTVV.

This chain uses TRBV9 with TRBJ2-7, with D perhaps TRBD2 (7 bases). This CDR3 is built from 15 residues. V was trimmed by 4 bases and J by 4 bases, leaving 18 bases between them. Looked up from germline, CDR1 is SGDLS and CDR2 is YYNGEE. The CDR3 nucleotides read TGTGCCAGCAGCCTGGGGGGGGGCTACGTATACGAGCAGTACTTC. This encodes CASSLGGGYVYEQYF.

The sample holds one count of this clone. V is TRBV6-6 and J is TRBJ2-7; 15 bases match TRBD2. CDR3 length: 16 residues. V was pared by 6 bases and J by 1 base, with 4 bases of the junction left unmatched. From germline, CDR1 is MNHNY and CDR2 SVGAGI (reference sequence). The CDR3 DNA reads TGTGCCAGCAGCGGGACTAGCGGGGGGAGTTCCTACGAGCAGTACTTC. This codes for CASSGTSGGSSYEQYF.

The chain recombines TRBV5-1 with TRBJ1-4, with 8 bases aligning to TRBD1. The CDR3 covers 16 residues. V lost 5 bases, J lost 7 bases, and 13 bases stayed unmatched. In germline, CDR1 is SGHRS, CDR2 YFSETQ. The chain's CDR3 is CASSLGPTGVLEKLFF. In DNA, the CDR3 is TGCGCCAGCAGTCTGGGGCCGACAGGGGTGCTTGAAAAACTGTTTTTT. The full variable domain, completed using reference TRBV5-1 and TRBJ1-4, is KAGVTQTPRYLIKTRGQQVTLSCSPISGHRSVSWYQQTPGQGLQFLFEYFSETQRNKGNFPGRFSGRQFSNSRSEMNVSTLELGDSALYLCASSLGPTGVLEKLFFGSGTQLSVL.